This is a list of T cell receptor beta chains from one sample in a study of blood T cell repertoires in COVID-19. Using immunoSEQ multiplex PCR, the repertoire was profiled, and TCRdb retains in-frame clones only, with some absent. The repertoire holds about 210,000 clones, with 70% to 90% as singletons. Sequencing was carried out using peripheral blood. The receptors derive from a woman between 40 and 55 years old with acute or convalescent COVID-19. The conserved cysteine and the conserved F or W are not part of the CDR3 here. Fields, in order: V gene, J gene, CDR3 protein.

TRBV11-2,TRBJ2-3,ASSLETSGGFTDTQY
TRBV4-2,TRBJ2-3,ASSQDLSDTQY
TRBV27,TRBJ2-1,ASIRRQGAHNEQF
TRBV5-4,TRBJ1-1,ASSYNRGMNTEAF
TRBV19,TRBJ1-5,ASSIGGEEPQH
TRBV19,TRBJ2-5,ASSITGGRETQY
TRBV4-1,TRBJ1-5,ASSQEWRGVYSNQPQH
TRBV28,TRBJ1-1,ASSPAHSGSTEAF
TRBV11-2,TRBJ2-1,ASSLDGAGRLFSYNEQF
TRBV5-1,TRBJ1-3,ASSQDRFSGNTIY
TRBV10-1,TRBJ1-6,ASSATGNSPLH
TRBV9,TRBJ2-5,ASSVPTAGSAGAEETQY
TRBV12-3/TRBV12-4,TRBJ1-2,ASSSGVPGYT
TRBV4-1,TRBJ1-5,ASSQPRTGENQPQH
TRBV14,TRBJ1-4,ASSHLQGAGEKLF
TRBV18,TRBJ1-2,ASVSQDSNYGYT
TRBV7-9,TRBJ2-1,ASSSNWARGHYNEQF
TRBV27,TRBJ2-5,ASSLFSQETQY
TRBV5-5,TRBJ1-2,ASSLGQGAYYYGYT
TRBV27,TRBJ2-1,ASSFGEAYNEQF
TRBV9,TRBJ1-1,ASSATGATEAF
TRBV19,TRBJ1-1,ASSMGTTGGTEAF
TRBV5-5,TRBJ1-2,ASSLVPTRRDGYT
TRBV3-1/TRBV3-2,TRBJ1-1,ASSPTPGTGGQAF
TRBV25-1,TRBJ2-3,ASSEYLAGASGDTQY
TRBV4-2,TRBJ2-1,ASSRETGTLHNEQF
TRBV2,TRBJ2-5,ASGREETQY
TRBV19,TRBJ2-1,ASQTLDSSYNEQF
TRBV19,TRBJ1-1,ASSIVQGGNTEAF
TRBV27,TRBJ2-5,ASSYAGLLETQY
TRBV9,TRBJ2-4,ASSVDAGGTVQAKNIQY
TRBV19,TRBJ1-2,ASSRAGRLS
TRBV12-3/TRBV12-4,TRBJ1-1,ASSPIGFTEAF
TRBV7-4,TRBJ1-2,ASSSVNWDRASPSYGYT
TRBV5-4,TRBJ1-2,ASSLGLTGINYGYT
TRBV6-5,TRBJ2-2,ASSLGGFTGELF
TRBV9,TRBJ2-3,ASSAVLAGLDTQY
TRBV15,TRBJ2-3,ATSRMGVGTGTSTDTQY
TRBV5-4,TRBJ2-3,ASSLGTSGGRDTQY
TRBV27,TRBJ1-6,ASSPPDSRSYNSPLH
TRBV27,TRBJ1-1,ASSTVPPGHNGEAF
TRBV5-1,TRBJ2-2,ASSLATGSGELF
TRBV4-1,TRBJ1-2,ASSQTGLGGYT
TRBV11-3,TRBJ2-5,ASSQGTSGGATETQY
TRBV30,TRBJ1-2,AWSGRFAGSGYGYT
TRBV28,TRBJ1-6,ASSFQGSNSPLH
TRBV7-2,TRBJ1-6,ASSPRGDSPLH
TRBV10-2,TRBJ1-2,ASTVQPGGSYGYT
TRBV12-3/TRBV12-4,TRBJ2-2,ASITGNTGELF
TRBV5-1,TRBJ1-1,ASSLDLTGGLEAF
TRBV24-1,TRBJ2-2,ATSDDGVLNTGELF
TRBV5-5,TRBJ1-5,ASSPEYSNQPQH
TRBV2,TRBJ2-6,ASRPGQGGSGANVLT
TRBV9,TRBJ1-1,ASSPPGGRTEAF
TRBV24-1,TRBJ1-2,ATSDFGNYGYT
TRBV7-6,TRBJ1-2,ASSPPESSYGYT
TRBV2,TRBJ1-5,ASRARDTYNQPQH
TRBV9,TRBJ1-1,PRDPGVNTEAF
TRBV9,TRBJ2-5,ASSVADSQETQY